This TCR beta chain comes out of a study of cytomegalovirus exposure and HLA in healthy donors. The PCR was carried out with 60 Vbeta primers and 13 Jbeta primers. Generated by immunoSEQ multiplex PCR, the TCRdb table keeps only in-frame clones and is missing some. The sample lists more than 85,000 clones, about 80% occurring once. In this sample, this clone turned up once. Germline V gives CDR1 SGDLS, CDR2 YYNGEE. This CDR3 has 11 amino acids. V gave up 4 bases and J gave up 4 bases, with 5 bases separating them. This clonotype was obtained from a man aged 25 to 40 in good health and CMV-seronegative. The source material was PBMCs. The chain joins TRBV9 to TRBJ2-5; the D is unclear. The DNA for the CDR3 is TGTGCCAGCAGCCCCGGAGAGACCCAGTACTTC. It translates to CASSPGETQYF.